One sample yielded the 27 T cell receptor beta chains listed below, sequenced in a study of shared clonotypes between healthy human individuals. Clones were sequenced by immunoSEQ multiplex PCR, and TCRdb holds only the in-frame ones, with some missing. The sample lists over 850,000 clones, around 78% occurring once. Sequences were obtained from memory CD4+ T cells from PBMCs. Subset reported: CD45RA-negative fraction. All receptors derive from a young man in good health. Some clones in this sample may be carry-over from other donors' samples.

CDR3 in amino acids: CASSLAGQGKYTEAFF. In DNA, the CDR3 is TGTGCCAGCAGCTTGGCGGGACAGGGAAAATATACTGAAGCTTTCTTT. This sequence joins TRBV5-6 and TRBJ1-1; 9 bases map to TRBD1. The CDR3 loop spans 16 amino acids. The germline gives CDR1 SGHDT, CDR2 YYEEEE. V was pared by 0 bases and J by 5 bases, with 8 bases of the junction left unmatched.

The chain employs TRBV7-8 and TRBJ1-4; 8 bases fit TRBD1. V gave up 4 bases and J gave up 7 bases; unmatched junction bases: 5. Germline-derived CDR1 and CDR2 are SGHVS and FQNEAQ. CDR3 size: 14 residues. The CDR3 is CASSSTGDVEKLFF. The CDR3 bases are TGTGCCAGCAGCTCGACAGGGGATGTTGAAAAACTGTTTTTT.

The chain combines TRBV9 with TRBJ1-4; tentatively, D is TRBD1 (6 bases). Germline-derived CDR1 and CDR2 are SGDLS and YYNGEE. The CDR3 is 17 residues long. Trimming cost V 3 bases and J 3 bases, with 18 bases left between them. The CDR3 spells CASSGGGTGGANEKLFF. The CDR3 DNA follows: TGTGCCAGCAGCGGAGGGGGTACAGGCGGCGCTAATGAAAAACTGTTTTTT.

The chain joins TRBV28 to TRBJ2-1; the D gene is possibly TRBD2 (5 bases). In germline, CDR1 is MDHEN, CDR2 SYDVKM. The CDR3 is made up of 16 amino acids. The V end was cut by 6 bases, the J end by 0 bases, with 15 bases between. The CDR3 region has the DNA TGTGCCAGCAGGTCAGGAGCTGGGAGCTCCTACAATGAGCAGTTCTTC. Translated: CASRSGAGSSYNEQFF.

The rearrangement uses TRBV28 and TRBJ2-7; the match to TRBD1 covers 11 bases. The germline CDR1 and CDR2 sequences are MDHEN and SYDVKM. V dropped 6 bases and J dropped 1; count of bases not matched to a gene: 8. CDR3 length equals 16 residues. In DNA form, the CDR3 reads TGTGCCAGCAGATATGGACAGGGGGCTTCATCCTACGAGCAGTACTTC. Protein sequence: CASRYGQGASSYEQYF.

The V gene is TRBV2, the J gene TRBJ2-3, with TRBD2 identical over 9 bases. The CDR3 consists of 16 residues. The germline CDR1 and CDR2 sequences are SNHLY and FYNNEI. J lost 2 bases, V lost 3 bases, and 6 bases had no gene match. The CDR3 here is CASSDSSSGATDTQYF. The CDR3 bases are TGTGCCAGCAGTGATTCCTCTAGCGGGGCCACAGATACGCAGTATTTT.

This chain uses TRBV2 with TRBJ2-5; D unclear. V was clipped by 1 base and J by 5 bases, with 11 bases between them. The CDR3 is 14 residues long. The germline V gene encodes CDR1 SNHLY and CDR2 FYNNEI. Written as DNA, the CDR3 is TGTGCCAGCAGTGAAGTGGCTTTGGGGGAGACCCAGTACTTC. Translation gives CASSEVALGETQYF.

The V gene is TRBV28, the J gene TRBJ1-5; 8 bases are a match to TRBD1. The CDR3 spans 17 residues. J lost 6 bases, V lost 6 bases, and 16 bases had no gene match. Germline V gives CDR1 MDHEN, CDR2 SYDVKM. The CDR3 sequence is CASSPWGQDILVQPQHF. The CDR3 DNA sequence: TGTGCCAGCAGCCCATGGGGACAGGACATCCTGGTTCAGCCCCAGCATTTT.

The V and J genes are TRBV27 and TRBJ2-1; 13 bases line up with TRBD2. CDR1 and CDR2 from the germline V gene are MNHEY and SMNVEV (reference sequence). The CDR3 totals 16 residues. V dropped 4 bases and J dropped 6; count of bases not matched to a gene: 6. CDR3 nucleotide sequence: TGTGCCAGCAGTTCTCGGACTAGCGGGAGTCTCAATGAGCAGTTCTTC. This sequence encodes CASSSRTSGSLNEQFF.

The DNA of the CDR3 is TGTGCCAGCGCAAGAGAAGAGACCCAGTACTTC. It is translated as CASAREETQYF. The chain employs TRBV28 and TRBJ2-5; D not resolved. Germline CDR1 is MDHEN and CDR2 is SYDVKM. This CDR3 is 11 amino acids long. Trimming took 8 bases from V and 3 from J, leaving 7 bases between them.

This clone was seen a single time. The genes are TRBV28 and TRBJ2-2; D gene uncertain. This CDR3 is built from 12 residues. The germline V gene encodes CDR1 MDHEN and CDR2 SYDVKM. Trimming cost V 3 bases and J 6 bases, with 5 bases left between them. CDR3 sequence (DNA): TGTGCCAGCAGTTTTTTGGCCGGGGAGCTGTTTTTT. Translated: CASSFLAGELFF.

The chain links TRBV27 to TRBJ2-3; 8 bases are a match to TRBD1. The CDR3 is 17 residues long. J gave up 9 bases and V 4 bases, and 18 bases lay outside the gene matches. Looked up from germline, CDR1 is MNHEY and CDR2 is SMNVEV (reference sequence). CDR3 region: CASSSSTLGQAKGTQYF. The DNA for the CDR3 is TGTGCCAGCAGTTCCTCCACCCTGGGACAGGCCAAGGGGACGCAGTATTTT.

The chain recombines TRBV6-5 with TRBJ2-2; TRBD1 aligns across 7 bases. Germline values: CDR1 MNHEY, CDR2 SVGAGI. V dropped 6 bases and J dropped 3; count of bases not matched to a gene: 4. The CDR3 contains 14 residues. CDR3 DNA sequence: TGTGCCAGCAGCAAGGACAGGTACACCGGGGAGCTGTTTTTT. It encodes CASSKDRYTGELFF.

This chain connects TRBV5-4 to TRBJ2-7; 8 bases are a match to TRBD2. The CDR3 is 13 amino acids. Germline V gene data show CDR1 as SGHNT and CDR2 as YYREEE (reference sequence). With V trimmed by 4 bases and J by 6 bases, 6 bases remained unmatched. DNA of the CDR3: TGTGCCAGCAGCCTCGGGACTAGGCGCGAGCAGTACTTC. Protein product: CASSLGTRREQYF.

This sequence joins TRBV4-1 and TRBJ2-3; D unclear. The CDR3 loop spans 12 amino acids. Germline assignment: CDR1 MGHRA and CDR2 YSYEKL. Deletions cut 1 base from V and 5 bases from J, with 4 bases between. The CDR3 DNA reads TGCGCCAGCAGCCAAGTTGGAGATACGCAGTATTTT. This encodes CASSQVGDTQYF.

As regards this clone: Other DNA sequences within the sample encode an identical CDR3. The chain carries TRBV2 and TRBJ2-2, with 11 bases that match TRBD1. Germline values: CDR1 SNHLY, CDR2 FYNNEI. Trimming cost V 7 bases and J 5 bases; bases outside gene matches: 3. There are 14 residues in the CDR3. The CDR3 spells CASTGTGGTGELFF. The CDR3 nucleotides read TGTGCCAGCACCGGGACAGGGGGGACCGGGGAGCTGTTTTTT.

This clone has a handful of counts. The CDR3 loop reads CAISPAVSSGTEAFF. DNA for the CDR3: TGTGCCATCAGTCCCGCGGTTAGCTCGGGGACTGAAGCTTTCTTT. This chain connects TRBV10-3 to TRBJ1-1; D uncertain. The CDR3 is 15 amino acids. Germline CDR1 ENHRY, CDR2 SYGVKD. V was clipped by 5 bases and J by 5 bases, with 18 bases between them.

Comments on this clone: Distinct nucleotide sequences in the sample also encode this CDR3. This chain joins TRBV27 and TRBJ2-1, with 7 nucleotides matching TRBD2. The CDR3 runs 14 residues. From germline, CDR1 is MNHEY and CDR2 SMNVEV (reference sequence). V shed 2 bases, J shed 2 bases, and the junction held 0 bases outside the gene matches. The CDR3 spells CASSLGLAYNEQFF. CDR3 nucleotides: TGTGCCAGCAGTTTAGGACTAGCCTACAATGAGCAGTTCTTC.

The chain carries TRBV5-4 and TRBJ1-5; 8 nucleotides match TRBD1. CDR3 size: 17 residues. From germline, CDR1 is SGHNT and CDR2 YYREEE (reference sequence). Unmatched junction bases numbered 12, after V lost 2 bases and J lost 5 bases. The CDR3 DNA reads as TGTGCCAGCAGCTTCCTCTCCCCCACAGGGGGGGATCAGCCCCAGCATTTT. Its protein product is CASSFLSPTGGDQPQHF.

V gene TRBV19 combines with J gene TRBJ2-3; 11 nucleotides line up with TRBD2. Trimming took 6 bases from V and 7 from J; bases not matched to a gene: 15. The CDR3 length is 17 residues. CDR1 and CDR2 from the germline V gene are LNHDA and SQIVND (reference sequence). The CDR3 nucleotides are TGTGCCAGTAGGCCCCGGGCACTAGCGGGAGACGCCTATACGCAGTATTTT. Its protein product is CASRPRALAGDAYTQYF.

V usage is TRBV5-6 and J usage is TRBJ2-7; TRBD1 aligns across 7 bases. The length of the CDR3 is 14 residues. The trim removed 3 bases at V and 1 base at J, leaving 4 bases unmatched. The germline CDR1 and CDR2 sequences are SGHDT and YYEEEE. The CDR3 DNA is TGTGCCAGCAGCTACGGGACAGCGTCCTACGAGCAGTACTTC. Its protein product is CASSYGTASYEQYF.

The V gene is TRBV5-1, the J gene TRBJ2-3; the D gene is possibly TRBD1 (7 bases). The germline gives CDR1 SGHRS, CDR2 YFSETQ. The V gene lost 0 bases and the J gene lost 2 bases, with 10 bases spanning the gap. There are 15 residues in the CDR3. DNA of the CDR3: TGCGCCAGCAGCTTGGCCAGGGGGGACACAGATACGCAGTATTTT. As protein: CASSLARGDTDTQYF. Based on the CDR3 plus reference TRBV5-1 and TRBJ2-3, the full variable domain is KAGVTQTPRYLIKTRGQQVTLSCSPISGHRSVSWYQQTPGQGLQFLFEYFSETQRNKGNFPGRFSGRQFSNSRSEMNVSTLELGDSALYLCASSLARGDTDTQYFGPGTRLTVL.

V usage is TRBV5-4 and J usage is TRBJ2-1; 8 nucleotides line up with TRBD2. V trimming: 4 bases; J trimming: 8 bases; junction bases outside the gene matches: 14. The length of the CDR3 is 16 residues. CDR1 and CDR2 (germline): SGHNT, YYREEE (reference sequence). For the CDR3, the DNA is TGTGCCAGCAGCCTATATGCCGGGACTAGATCCGATGAGCAGTTCTTC. It codes for CASSLYAGTRSDEQFF.

This chain joins TRBV5-6 and TRBJ2-2; D remains ambiguous. Trimming took off 0 bases at V and 6 bases at J, with 6 bases between the two ends. The CDR3 spans 13 residues. CDR1 and CDR2 (germline): SGHDT, YYEEEE. CDR3 DNA: TGTGCCAGCAGCTTGGGTGGCCCCGGGGAGCTGTTTTTT. This translates into CASSLGGPGELFF.

Only a few counts were recorded for this clone. The same CDR3 is also encoded by other DNA sequences in this sample. The chain carries TRBV7-2 and TRBJ1-5; 7 nucleotides line up with TRBD1. The germline V gene has CDR1 SGHTA and CDR2 FQGNSA. CDR3 length: 14 amino acids. Trimming cost V 4 bases and J 7 bases; bases outside gene matches: 7. CDR3 nucleotides: TGTGCCAGCAGCTCGAGACAGGGAGGCCAGCCCCAGCATTTT. Translated, it gives CASSSRQGGQPQHF.

Only a few counts were recorded for this clone. The chain recombines TRBV7-8 with TRBJ1-1; D uncertain. V was cut by 0 bases and J by 5 bases, with 19 bases left in between. The germline V gene encodes CDR1 SGHVS and CDR2 FQNEAQ. The CDR3 extends over 17 amino acids. The CDR3, as DNA: TGTGCCAGCAGCTTAGCTTCCCTCGGTCGAGGTGGGACTGAAGCTTTCTTT. Translation: CASSLASLGRGGTEAFF.

This chain joins TRBV11-2 and TRBJ2-7, with D hard to call. Germline V CDR1 and CDR2: SGHAT, FQNNGV. Trimming shortened V by 5 bases and J by 4 bases, and 6 bases separated the two germline ends. The CDR3 runs 11 residues. Here the CDR3 reads CASSASYEQYF. The CDR3, as DNA: TGTGCCAGCAGCGCCAGTTACGAGCAGTACTTC.